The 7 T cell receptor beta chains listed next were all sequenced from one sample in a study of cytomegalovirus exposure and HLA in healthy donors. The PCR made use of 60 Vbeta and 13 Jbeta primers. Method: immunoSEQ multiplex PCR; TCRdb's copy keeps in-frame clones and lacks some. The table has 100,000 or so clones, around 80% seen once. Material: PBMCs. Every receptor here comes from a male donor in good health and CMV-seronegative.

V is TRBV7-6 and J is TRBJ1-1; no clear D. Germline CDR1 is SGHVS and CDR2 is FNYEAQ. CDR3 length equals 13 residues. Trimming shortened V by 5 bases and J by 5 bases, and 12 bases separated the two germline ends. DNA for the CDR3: TGTGCCAGCAGCCTAGGAGGTGGTACTGAAGCTTTCTTT. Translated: CASSLGGGTEAFF. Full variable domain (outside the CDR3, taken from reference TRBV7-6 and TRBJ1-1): GAGVSQSPRYKVTKRGQDVALRCDPISGHVSLYWYRQALGQGPEFLTYFNYEAQQDKSGLPNDRFSAERPEGSISTLTIQRTEQRDSAMYRCASSLGGGTEAFFGQGTRLTVV.

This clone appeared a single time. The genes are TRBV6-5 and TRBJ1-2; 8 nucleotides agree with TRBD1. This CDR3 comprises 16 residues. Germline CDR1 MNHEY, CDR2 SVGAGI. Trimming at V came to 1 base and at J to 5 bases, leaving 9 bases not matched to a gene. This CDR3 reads CASSYYLDRAGYGYTF. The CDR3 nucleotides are TGTGCCAGCAGTTACTATTTGGACAGGGCCGGGTATGGCTACACCTTC.

The CDR3 spells CASSMARSSAFF. CDR3 nucleotide sequence: TGTGCCAGCAGCATGGCCAGATCGTCAGCTTTCTTT. The chain links TRBV14 to TRBJ1-1; D is uncertain. V dropped 5 bases and J dropped 10 bases, with 14 bases sitting between them. The V gene's germline CDR1 is SGHDN and CDR2 FVKESK. The CDR3 has 12 amino acids.

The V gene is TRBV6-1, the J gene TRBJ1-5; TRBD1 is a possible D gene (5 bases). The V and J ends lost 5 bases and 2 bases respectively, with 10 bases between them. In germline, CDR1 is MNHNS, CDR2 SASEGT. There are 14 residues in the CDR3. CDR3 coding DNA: TGTGCCAGCAGTCCCGCGGGGGGCAATCAGCCCCAGCATTTT. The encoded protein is CASSPAGGNQPQHF.

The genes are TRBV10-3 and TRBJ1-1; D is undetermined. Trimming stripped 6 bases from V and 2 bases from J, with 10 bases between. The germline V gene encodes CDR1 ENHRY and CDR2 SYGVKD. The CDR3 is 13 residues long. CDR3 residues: CAIRRGRNTEAFF. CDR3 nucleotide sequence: TGTGCCATCAGGAGAGGCAGAAACACTGAAGCTTTCTTT.

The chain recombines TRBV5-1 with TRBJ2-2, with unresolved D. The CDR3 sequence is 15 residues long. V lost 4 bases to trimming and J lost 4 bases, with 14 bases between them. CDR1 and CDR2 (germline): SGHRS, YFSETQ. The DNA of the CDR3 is TGCGCCAGCAGCCCCCAAGCCCCTAGCACCGGGGAGCTGTTTTTT. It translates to CASSPQAPSTGELFF. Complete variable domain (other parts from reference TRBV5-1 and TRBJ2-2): KAGVTQTPRYLIKTRGQQVTLSCSPISGHRSVSWYQQTPGQGLQFLFEYFSETQRNKGNFPGRFSGRQFSNSRSEMNVSTLELGDSALYLCASSPQAPSTGELFFGEGSRLTVL.

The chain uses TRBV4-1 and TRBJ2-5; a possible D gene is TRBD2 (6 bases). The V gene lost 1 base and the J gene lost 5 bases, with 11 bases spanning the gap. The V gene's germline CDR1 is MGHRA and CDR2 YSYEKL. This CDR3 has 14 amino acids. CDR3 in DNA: TGCGCCAGCAGCCAAGGGAGGGGAAGGGAGACCCAGTACTTC. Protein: CASSQGRGRETQYF.